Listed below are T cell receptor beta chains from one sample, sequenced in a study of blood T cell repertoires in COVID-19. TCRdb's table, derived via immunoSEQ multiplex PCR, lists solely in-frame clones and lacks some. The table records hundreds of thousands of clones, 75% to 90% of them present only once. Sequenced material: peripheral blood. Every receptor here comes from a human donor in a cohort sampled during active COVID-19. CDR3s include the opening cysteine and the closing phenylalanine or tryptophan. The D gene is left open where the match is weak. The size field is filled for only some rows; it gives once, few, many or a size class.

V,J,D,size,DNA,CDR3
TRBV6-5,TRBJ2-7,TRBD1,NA,TGTGCCAGCAGTTCGGGACAGGGGGCTTACGAGCAGTACTTC,CASSSGQGAYEQYF
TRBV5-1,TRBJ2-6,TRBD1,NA,TGCGCCAGCAGCTCGTACAGGGGAACCAACGTCCTGACTTTC,CASSSYRGTNVLTF
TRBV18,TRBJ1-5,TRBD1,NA,TGTGCCAGCACAGAACTACAGGGGAGCAATCAGCCCCAGCATTTT,CASTELQGSNQPQHF
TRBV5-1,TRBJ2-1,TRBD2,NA,TGCGCCAGCAGCTCCCGGACTAGCGAGTCCGGGGAGCAGTTCTTC,CASSSRTSESGEQFF
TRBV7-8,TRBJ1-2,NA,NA,TGTGCCAGCAGATCGGGAACCTCTAACTATGGCTACACCTTC,CASRSGTSNYGYTF
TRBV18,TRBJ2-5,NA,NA,TGTGCCAGCCAATCCGGGATTTCAGAGACCCAGTACTTC,CASQSGISETQYF
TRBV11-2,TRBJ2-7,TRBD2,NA,TGTGCCAGCAGCTTATTAACTCTAGCGGGAGCCTACGAGCAGTACTTC,CASSLLTLAGAYEQYF
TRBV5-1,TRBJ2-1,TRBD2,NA,TGCGCCAGCAGCTCAAGGGGGACTAGCGATTCAGATGAGCAGTTCTTC,CASSSRGTSDSDEQFF
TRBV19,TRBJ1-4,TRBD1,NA,TGTGCCAGTAGGGGACAGGGAGGGGAAAAACTGTTTTTT,CASRGQGGEKLFF
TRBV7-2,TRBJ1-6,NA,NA,TGTGCCAGCAGCTTAATACAGCATAATTCACCCCTCCACTTT,CASSLIQHNSPLHF
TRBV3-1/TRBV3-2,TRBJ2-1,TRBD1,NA,TGTGCCAGCAGCCTAACGGGACAGGACTACAATGAGCAGTTCTTC,CASSLTGQDYNEQFF
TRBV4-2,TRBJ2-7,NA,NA,TGTGCCAGCAGCCCATCCTCCCCAAAGCGGAGCTCCTACGAGCAGTACTTC,CASSPSSPKRSSYEQYF
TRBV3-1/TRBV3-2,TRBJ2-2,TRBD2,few,TGTGCCAGCAGCCTCGGACTAGCGGGGGGGCCGGGCACCGGGGAGCTGTTTTTT,CASSLGLAGGPGTGELFF
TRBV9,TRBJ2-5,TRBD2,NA,TGTGCCAGCAGCGTCGGACTAGCGGGAGTAGAAGAGACCCAGTACTTC,CASSVGLAGVEETQYF
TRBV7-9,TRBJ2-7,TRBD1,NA,TGTGCCAGCAGCCGGACAGGGGGACCCTACGAGCAGTACTTC,CASSRTGGPYEQYF
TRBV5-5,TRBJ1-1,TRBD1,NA,TGTGCCAGCAGCAGACAGGGGCAGGGCACTGAAGCTTTCTTT,CASSRQGQGTEAFF
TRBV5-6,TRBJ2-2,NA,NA,TGTGCCAGCAGCCCATGGGAGCGGCGTAACACCGGGGAGCTGTTTTTT,CASSPWERRNTGELFF
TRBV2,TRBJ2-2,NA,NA,TGTGCCAGCAGAGTGACTAGTACGAACACCGGGGAGCTGTTTTTT,CASRVTSTNTGELFF
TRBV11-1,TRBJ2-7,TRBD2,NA,TGTGCCAGCAGCTCTTATAGCGGGGGGCCCCACGAGCAGTACTTC,CASSSYSGGPHEQYF
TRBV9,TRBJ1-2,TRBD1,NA,TGTGCCAGCAGCCCCCCGTGGGGACAGGGACGTAACTATGGCTACACCTTC,CASSPPWGQGRNYGYTF
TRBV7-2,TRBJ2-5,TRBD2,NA,TGTGCCAGCAGCTTAGGGCTAGCGGCCCCCCAAGAGACCCAGTACTTC,CASSLGLAAPQETQYF
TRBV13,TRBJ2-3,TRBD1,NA,TGTGCCAGCAGCTCCAGTCGGGGCAGGGGGCGGGCAGATACGCAGTATTTT,CASSSSRGRGRADTQYF
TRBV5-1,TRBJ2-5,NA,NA,TGCGCCAGCAGCTTGGCCGGACTACAGGGGCAAGAGACCCAGTACTTC,CASSLAGLQGQETQYF
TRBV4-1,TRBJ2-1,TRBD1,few,TGCGCCAGCAGCCAGCGACAGGGGGCTGGGTTGAACAATGAGCAGTTCTTC,CASSQRQGAGLNNEQFF
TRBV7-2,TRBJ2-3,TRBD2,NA,TGTGCCAGCGCAAAGGGGGGTAGCGGGGGTAGCACAGATACGCAGTATTTT,CASAKGGSGGSTDTQYF
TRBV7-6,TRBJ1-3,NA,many,TGTGCCAGCAGCCTAGAGAGCTCTGGAAACACCATATATTTT,CASSLESSGNTIYF
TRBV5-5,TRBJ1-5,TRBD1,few,TGTGCCAGCAGCTCAGGACAGGGGTTAAGTAGCAATCAGCCCCAGCATTTT,CASSSGQGLSSNQPQHF
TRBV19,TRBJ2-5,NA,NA,TGTGCCACCAAAGGGTACCGGGAGAGGGAGACCCAGTACTTC,CATKGYRERETQYF
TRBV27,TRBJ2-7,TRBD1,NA,TGTGCCAGCAGGCGCGCAGGGGGCGGGCAGTACTTC,CASRRAGGGQYF